One and the same sample provided the 3 T cell receptor beta chains below, sequenced in a study of early T cells in non-severe SARS-CoV-2 infection. TCRdb reprocessed the 5' RACE reads with MiXCR, giving one entry per CDR3 protein. Here the sample spans around 30,000 distinct CDR3 sequences, roughly 5% being singletons. Sequences were obtained from whole blood. These TCRs come from an adult who was a healthcare worker with PCR-confirmed SARS-CoV-2 infection or an uninfected control (not recorded which).

This clonotype was counted at least ten times. The chain has TRBV20-1 and TRBJ1-1, with D tentatively TRBD1 (5 bases). The CDR3 covers 12 residues. Germline CDR1 DFQATT, CDR2 SNEGSKA (reference sequence). The V end lost 1 base, the J end lost 6 bases, and 9 bases lay between the germline ends. The CDR3 protein is CSARGRVSEAFF. The CDR3 bases are TGCAGTGCTAGAGGCAGGGTTTCTGAAGCTTTCTTT.

This clonotype was recorded many times. The V gene is TRBV5-5, the J gene TRBJ2-7, with 7 bases fitting TRBD2. Germline CDR1 and CDR2: SGHKS and YYEKEE (reference sequence). With V trimmed by 4 bases and J by 2 bases, 12 bases remained unmatched. The CDR3 spans 16 residues. The CDR3 nucleotides read TGTGCCAGCAGCACGGGACTACTAACGTCCACCTACGAGCAGTACTTC. This sequence encodes CASSTGLLTSTYEQYF.

This clonotype was counted ten times or more. The chain has TRBV25-1 and TRBJ2-1; D gene uncertain. The CDR3 runs 14 residues. Trimming pared 7 bases from V and 0 bases from J, leaving 10 bases between. CDR1 and CDR2 (germline): MGHDK, SYGVNS. In nucleotides, the CDR3 is TGTGCCAGCACCCCCCCTAGCTCCTACAATGAGCAGTTCTTC. This codes for CASTPPSSYNEQFF.